The 10 T cell receptor beta chains in this list originate from one sample, sequenced in a study of blood T cell repertoires in COVID-19. Some clones are missing from TCRdb's copy, which holds only in-frame ones; the method was immunoSEQ multiplex PCR. The table shows 250,000 to 300,000 clones, with more than 65% occurring only once. The sample taken for sequencing was peripheral blood. These receptors were collected from a woman aged 18-29 years with acute or convalescent COVID-19.

The chain carries TRBV4-2 and TRBJ2-7; D possibly corresponds to TRBD1 (6 bases). Germline CDR1 and CDR2: LGHNA and YNFKEQ. The V end was cut by 3 bases, the J end by 4 bases, with 13 bases between. CDR3 size: 14 residues. This CDR3 is CASSQAGTPYEQYF. The CDR3 nucleotides read TGTGCCAGCAGCCAGGCCGGGACACCGTACGAGCAGTACTTC.

The chain employs TRBV7-2 and TRBJ1-2; D unclear. The germline CDR1 and CDR2 sequences are SGHTA and FQGNSA. Trimming cost V 5 bases and J 7 bases, with 14 bases left between them. This CDR3 region has 13 residues. CDR3 loop: CASSARVAGGYTF. CDR3 DNA: TGTGCCAGCAGCGCGAGGGTAGCGGGTGGCTACACCTTC.

The rearrangement joins TRBV6-5 to TRBJ2-5; 9 bases are a match to TRBD2. This CDR3 contains 15 residues. Losses at the gene ends were 7 bases for V and 4 bases for J; bases not matched to a gene: 10. In germline, CDR1 is MNHEY, CDR2 SVGAGI. The DNA of the CDR3 is TGTGCCAGCACCAGGGTAGCGGGAGTCGGAGAGACCCAGTACTTC. Amino acids: CASTRVAGVGETQYF.

V usage is TRBV29-1 and J usage is TRBJ1-2; 9 nucleotides agree with TRBD1. The trim removed 3 bases at V and 6 bases at J, leaving 5 bases unmatched. CDR1 is SQVTM, CDR2 ANQGSEA, per germline. This CDR3 has 13 residues. CDR3 residues: CSVDPGQGNGYTF. CDR3 DNA sequence: TGCAGCGTTGATCCGGGACAGGGTAATGGCTACACCTTC.

The V call is TRBV10-3, the J call TRBJ1-2; 12 bases fit TRBD1. The CDR3 runs 13 residues. In germline, CDR1 is ENHRY, CDR2 SYGVKD. V lost 4 bases and J lost 7; bases outside the gene matches: 1. CDR3 protein: CAISGDRGPGYTF. CDR3 nucleotide sequence: TGTGCCATCAGTGGGGACAGGGGGCCTGGCTACACCTTC.

The chain uses TRBV18 and TRBJ2-7, with D perhaps matching TRBD2 (6 bases). Trimming pared 0 bases from V and 7 bases from J, leaving 16 bases between. Germline CDR1 KGHSH, CDR2 LQKENI. The CDR3 is made up of 15 amino acids. The CDR3 spells CASSPPTSPSFEQYF. The CDR3 nucleotides are TGTGCCAGCTCACCACCGACTAGTCCCTCTTTTGAGCAGTACTTC.

This clone has only a few counts. This chain joins TRBV5-1 and TRBJ2-7, with D possibly being TRBD1 (6 bases). CDR1 and CDR2 from the germline V gene are SGHRS and YFSETQ. There are 13 residues in the CDR3. Trimming took 5 bases from V and 3 from J, leaving 12 bases between them. CDR3 in DNA: TGCGCCAGCAGGCAAGTACAGGGCTACGAGCAGTACTTC. Its protein product is CASRQVQGYEQYF.

The gene calls are TRBV19 and TRBJ2-1, with 9 bases fitting TRBD2. The CDR3 has 14 amino acids. CDR1 is LNHDA and CDR2 is SQIVND in the germline V gene (reference sequence). The junction had 2 bases not matched to a gene; V was cut back by 5 bases and J by 3 bases. The CDR3 protein is CASSLAGIYNEQFF. CDR3 DNA: TGTGCCAGTAGTCTAGCGGGAATCTACAATGAGCAGTTCTTC.

The rearrangement joins TRBV24-1 to TRBJ2-1; 11 nucleotides align to TRBD1. This CDR3 is built from 16 residues. Germline trimming cut 1 base from V and 8 bases from J; bases unmatched to any gene: 6. Germline CDR1 and CDR2: KGHDR and SFDVKD. In DNA form, the CDR3 reads TGTGCCACCAGTGATTTTGGGACAGGGGGACTCTATGAGCAGTTCTTC. The encoded protein is CATSDFGTGGLYEQFF.

The V call is TRBV18, the J call TRBJ1-3; no definite D call. Germline-derived CDR1 and CDR2 are KGHSH and LQKENI. The V end was cut by 0 bases, the J end by 0 bases, with 12 bases between. The CDR3 length is 17 residues. The CDR3 coding sequence is TGTGCCAGCTCACCACCGTTACCAGGTAGCTCTGGAAACACCATATATTTT. This codes for CASSPPLPGSSGNTIYF.